This T cell receptor (beta chain) was sequenced for a study of T-cell reconstitution after alpha-beta-depleted transplantation in children. Comment on this clonotype: Antigen unknown.

The study's findings and limits: T-cell numbers and diversity, one year after transplant, stemmed largely from T cells that were newly produced.

TCRbeta library construction was performed incorporating unique molecular identifiers. One entry per CDR3 protein results from TCRdb running MiXCR on the PCR reads. The profile shows more than 40,000 distinct CDR3 sequences, about 47% of them singletons. V gave up 3 bases and J gave up 3 bases, with 12 bases separating them. This CDR3 region has 13 residues. CDR1 is DFQATT and CDR2 is SNEGSKA in the germline V gene (reference sequence). This clonotype was sampled from a boy younger than two with SCID, due to receive a stem cell transplant. The starting material was peripheral blood, obtained before TCRalphabeta/CD19-depleted stem cell transplant. The chain has TRBV20-1 and TRBJ2-7; tentatively, D is TRBD1 or TRBD2 (7 bases each). The CDR3 loop reads CSARSRGGYEQYF. The CDR3 bases are TGCAGTGCTAGGTCCAGGGGGGGCTACGAGCAGTACTTC.